Below are 7 T cell receptor beta chains sequenced from a single sample in a study of post-analysis software for immune sequencing data. Study conclusions and caveats: Patients had higher frequencies than controls of about 5 TRBV segments, including TRBV5-6, TRBV5-1 and TRBV20-1.

Included in the TCR beta cDNA libraries were unique molecular identifiers. MiXCR, applied by TCRdb to the PCR reads, yields one record per CDR3 protein. The sample has about 820,000 distinct CDR3 sequences; around 50% are singletons. Which antigens these TCRs recognize remains unknown. Material for sequencing was blood. These receptor sequences come from a girl under 18 with multiple sclerosis.

The V and J genes are TRBV7-2 and TRBJ1-1, with 7 positions matching TRBD1. V gave up 4 bases and J gave up 0 bases; unmatched junction bases: 5. Germline V gene lookup returns CDR1 SGHTA and CDR2 FQGNSA. The CDR3 runs 15 residues. CDR3 in amino acids: CASSSSTGMNTEAFF. The CDR3 DNA sequence: TGTGCCAGCAGCTCATCGACAGGGATGAACACTGAAGCTTTCTTT.

The chain employs TRBV3-1 and TRBJ1-1, with D possibly matching TRBD1 (6 bases). Germline assignment: CDR1 LGHDT and CDR2 YNNKEL (reference sequence). The length of the CDR3 is 14 residues. V was cut by 0 bases and J by 6 bases, with 11 bases left in between. The CDR3 region has the DNA TGTGCCAGCAGCCAAGATCCCCGACAGGCTGAAGCTTTCTTT. Translating it yields CASSQDPRQAEAFF.

This chain connects TRBV12-3 or TRBV12-4 to TRBJ2-7; tentative D call: TRBD1 (5 bases). This CDR3 has 13 residues. V was clipped by 8 bases and J by 6 bases, with 17 bases between them. CDR3 DNA: TGTGCCAGCGCGCGACAGCAATCGGGCGAGCAGTACTTC. Translating gives CASARQQSGEQYF.

This clonotype was seen many times. The chain combines TRBV12-3 or TRBV12-4 with TRBJ2-7; 11 positions agree with TRBD2. The junction had 6 bases not matched to a gene; V was cut back by 4 bases and J by 4 bases. The CDR3 is 15 amino acids. This CDR3 is CASSSPTSGIYEQYF. CDR3 in DNA: TGTGCCAGCAGTTCGCCGACTAGCGGGATATACGAGCAGTACTTC.

This chain joins TRBV14 and TRBJ2-5; 10 bases map to TRBD1. The CDR3 consists of 16 residues. CDR1 and CDR2 from the germline V gene are SGHDN and FVKESK. Trimming cost V 2 bases and J 5 bases; bases outside gene matches: 8. In DNA, the CDR3 is TGTGCCAGCAGCCAAAATCCGGGACAGGGGTCGGAGACCCAGTACTTC. Translating gives CASSQNPGQGSETQYF.

In this sample, this clonotype turned up a few times. V is TRBV6-5 and J is TRBJ2-7, with D tentatively TRBD1 (6 bases). This CDR3 contains 14 residues. V was shortened by 5 bases and J by 2 bases, with 13 bases between the two germline ends. Germline CDR1 MNHEY, CDR2 SVGAGI. The CDR3 loop is CASSDPGHTYEQYF. CDR3 coding DNA: TGTGCCAGCAGTGACCCGGGACATACCTACGAGCAGTACTTC.

The chain combines TRBV20-1 with TRBJ2-7, with 7 bases identical to TRBD2. The CDR3 runs to 13 residues. Germline V gives CDR1 DFQATT, CDR2 SNEGSKA (reference sequence). As DNA, the CDR3 is TGCAGCTATTCCGGGACTACAAACTACGAGCAGTACTTC. Encoded protein: CSYSGTTNYEQYF.